The 23 T cell receptor beta chains given below trace back to one sample, sequenced in a study of blood T cell repertoires in COVID-19. Sequencing was performed with immunoSEQ multiplex PCR; in TCRdb, only in-frame clones are kept and a portion is missing. The sample yields roughly 180,000 clones, roughly 88% seen once. Sequencing was carried out using PBMCs or T cells enriched from blood (not recorded which). These receptors came from a woman aged 25-40 years who had recovered from COVID-19.

The chain carries TRBV5-4 and TRBJ1-1; D possibly corresponds to TRBD1 (6 bases). This CDR3 has 14 amino acids. Germline lookup yields CDR1 SGHNT and CDR2 YYREEE (reference sequence). Trimming stripped 3 bases from V and 2 bases from J, with 11 bases between. DNA for the CDR3: TGTGCCAGCAGCTCCGGACAGATAAACACTGAAGCTTTCTTT. This codes for CASSSGQINTEAFF.

J is TRBJ2-1 and V is TRBV2, with no clear D. V lost 3 bases to trimming and J lost 10 bases, with 7 bases between them. The length of the CDR3 is 11 residues. Germline V CDR1 and CDR2: SNHLY, FYNNEI. The chain's CDR3 is CASSDPREQFF. The DNA of the CDR3 is TGTGCCAGCAGTGACCCTCGGGAGCAGTTCTTC.

This clone was picked up one time. This sequence joins TRBV2 and TRBJ2-1; TRBD2 aligns across 10 bases. Germline CDR1 SNHLY, CDR2 FYNNEI. This CDR3 contains 18 residues. Trimming at V came to 1 base and at J to 2 bases, leaving 8 bases not matched to a gene. The CDR3: CASSEGSLAGVTYNEQFF. The DNA of the CDR3 is TGTGCCAGCAGTGAAGGATCGCTAGCGGGAGTGACCTACAATGAGCAGTTCTTC.

The V gene is TRBV5-1, the J gene TRBJ1-3, with D tentatively TRBD1 (6 bases). The germline V and J ends were trimmed by 2 bases and 4 bases, with 10 bases remaining between them. The CDR3 loop spans 14 amino acids. Per the germline V gene, CDR1 is SGHRS and CDR2 is YFSETQ. The CDR3 DNA is TGCGCCAGCAGCTTTTACGGACAGGGAAACACCATATATTTT. Protein sequence: CASSFYGQGNTIYF.

The chain has TRBV7-6 and TRBJ1-6, with unresolved D. This CDR3 is 15 amino acids long. The germline CDR1 and CDR2 sequences are SGHVS and FNYEAQ. Trimming pared 2 bases from V and 5 bases from J, leaving 10 bases between. The CDR3 sequence: CASSLTQNNNSPLHF. CDR3 nucleotides: TGTGCCAGCAGCTTAACACAGAACAATAATTCACCCCTCCACTTT. The full variable domain, with the rest looked up from reference TRBV7-6 and TRBJ1-6, is GAGVSQSPRYKVTKRGQDVALRCDPISGHVSLYWYRQALGQGPEFLTYFNYEAQQDKSGLPNDRFSAERPEGSISTLTIQRTEQRDSAMYRCASSLTQNNNSPLHFGNGTRLTVT.

The chain combines TRBV7-8 with TRBJ2-7; 9 positions match TRBD2. Germline V gives CDR1 SGHVS, CDR2 FQNEAQ. The CDR3 runs to 17 residues. Trimming at V came to 0 bases and at J to 4 bases, leaving 10 bases not matched to a gene. The CDR3 protein is CASSLARGVAGDYEQYF. The CDR3 DNA reads TGTGCCAGCAGCTTAGCGAGGGGGGTAGCGGGAGATTACGAGCAGTACTTC.

The V call is TRBV6-5, the J call TRBJ2-3, with 7 nucleotides matching TRBD2. Germline CDR1 and CDR2: MNHEY and SVGAGI. V dropped 8 bases and J dropped 1; count of bases not matched to a gene: 6. CDR3 length: 14 amino acids. In nucleotides, the CDR3 is TGTGCCAGCTCCCCCAGCGGGGGCACAGATACGCAGTATTTT. Translating gives CASSPSGGTDTQYF.

V usage is TRBV6-5 and J usage is TRBJ2-2; no reliable D call. The CDR3 has 14 amino acids. Per germline, CDR1 MNHEY and CDR2 SVGAGI. V was shortened by 2 bases and J by 0 bases, with 4 bases between the two germline ends. CDR3 sequence reads: CASSYPANTGELFF. The CDR3 nucleotides are TGTGCCAGCAGTTACCCCGCGAACACCGGGGAGCTGTTTTTT.

The chain employs TRBV28 and TRBJ1-2; D remains unclear. The V end lost 3 bases, the J end lost 8 bases, and 13 bases lay between the germline ends. Germline V gives CDR1 MDHEN, CDR2 SYDVKM. The CDR3 runs 13 residues. The CDR3 here is CASSLNSKGGYTF. Written as DNA, the CDR3 is TGTGCCAGCAGTTTGAACAGTAAAGGAGGCTACACCTTC.

V is TRBV19 and J is TRBJ1-2; D unclear. V lost 3 bases to trimming and J lost 4 bases, with 12 bases between them. Germline values: CDR1 LNHDA, CDR2 SQIVND (reference sequence). This CDR3 comprises 14 residues. CDR3 residues: CASSMAAPSYGYTF. The DNA of the CDR3 is TGTGCCAGTAGTATGGCCGCCCCGTCCTATGGCTACACCTTC.

CDR3 DNA: TGTGCCAGCAGTGTGACAGGGGAGAGCTACTCTGGGGCCAACGTCCTGACTTTC. Residues: CASSVTGESYSGANVLTF. V is TRBV27 and J is TRBJ2-6; 8 positions agree with TRBD1. The V and J ends lost 5 bases and 0 bases, in that order; junction bases with no gene match: 9. The CDR3 extends over 18 amino acids. From germline, CDR1 is MNHEY and CDR2 SMNVEV (reference sequence).

The chain couples TRBV7-8 to TRBJ1-3; tentative D call: TRBD1 (5 bases). The V end was cut by 5 bases, the J end by 0 bases, with 11 bases between. Germline V CDR1 and CDR2: SGHVS, FQNEAQ. This CDR3 region has 15 residues. The CDR3 spells CASSRDRSSGNTIYF. CDR3 in DNA: TGTGCCAGCAGCCGAGACAGATCCTCTGGAAACACCATATATTTT.

This clone occurred once. The V call is TRBV5-1, the J call TRBJ2-1; 9 positions agree with TRBD2. Per germline, CDR1 SGHRS and CDR2 YFSETQ. V was clipped by 3 bases and J by 9 bases; unmatched bases: 16. This CDR3 region has 17 residues. Written as DNA, the CDR3 is TGCGCCAGCAGCTCTCCCCGAGCTGGGACTAGCTTGGCTGAGCAGTTCTTC. Its protein is CASSSPRAGTSLAEQFF. Looking up the rest from reference TRBV5-1 and TRBJ2-1 gives the full variable domain: KAGVTQTPRYLIKTRGQQVTLSCSPISGHRSVSWYQQTPGQGLQFLFEYFSETQRNKGNFPGRFSGRQFSNSRSEMNVSTLELGDSALYLCASSSPRAGTSLAEQFFGPGTRLTVL.

This clone has just a few counts. The rearrangement links TRBV4-1 to TRBJ2-7; no firm D call. V gave up 2 bases and J gave up 1 base, with 9 bases separating them. This CDR3 is 14 amino acids long. Germline CDR1 is MGHRA and CDR2 is YSYEKL. Here the CDR3 reads CASSQTGASYEQYF. The DNA for the CDR3 is TGCGCCAGCAGCCAAACGGGTGCTTCCTACGAGCAGTACTTC.

About this clone: This sample also contains other DNA sequences that code for the same CDR3. The chain is built from TRBV19 and TRBJ1-1; possibly TRBD1 for D (5 bases). This CDR3 has 13 amino acids. Trimming left V 1 base short and J 6 bases short, with 9 bases between. Germline V gene sequence: CDR1 LNHDA, CDR2 SQIVND (reference sequence). The CDR3 region is CASSIGGVAEAFF. CDR3 in DNA: TGTGCCAGTAGTATAGGGGGGGTGGCTGAAGCTTTCTTT.

This chain links TRBV6-2 or TRBV6-3 with TRBJ2-3; weak D call: TRBD1 (6 bases). V was cut by 6 bases and J by 2 bases, with 15 bases left in between. Germline values: CDR1 MNHEY, CDR2 SVGEGT. The CDR3 is 15 residues long. In DNA form, the CDR3 reads TGTGCCAGCAGCGCGGGCCGGACAGCCACAGATACGCAGTATTTT. It yields the protein CASSAGRTATDTQYF.

This clone was seen more than once but under ten times. This rearrangement joins TRBV12-3 or TRBV12-4 to TRBJ1-5, with TRBD1 identical over 10 bases. The CDR3 is 13 residues long. With 6 bases clipped from V and 8 bases from J, the junction kept 4 bases outside the gene matches. The CDR3 nucleotides are TGTGCCAGCAGCTCGGGACAGGGGAAGCCCCAGCATTTT. Translating it yields CASSSGQGKPQHF.

This clone was counted a few times. The V gene is TRBV11-2, the J gene TRBJ2-1; D is ambiguous. Germline values: CDR1 SGHAT, CDR2 FQNNGV. The CDR3 has 13 residues. Trimming cost V 4 bases and J 4 bases, with 8 bases left between them. The CDR3: CASSYSRYNEQFF. DNA of the CDR3: TGTGCCAGCAGCTATTCTAGGTACAATGAGCAGTTCTTC.

The chain employs TRBV2 and TRBJ2-7; possibly TRBD2 for D (7 bases). The V end lost 7 bases, the J end lost 2 bases, and 18 bases lay between the germline ends. From germline, CDR1 is SNHLY and CDR2 FYNNEI. The CDR3 runs 15 residues. CDR3 protein: CASKATGGLTYEQYF. The CDR3 DNA reads as TGTGCCAGCAAGGCCACGGGGGGCTTGACCTACGAGCAGTACTTC. Looking up the rest from reference TRBV2 and TRBJ2-7 gives the full variable domain: EPEVTQTPSHQVTQMGQEVILRCVPISNHLYFYWYRQILGQKVEFLVSFYNNEISEKSEIFDDQFSVERPDGSNFTLKIRSTKLEDSAMYFCASKATGGLTYEQYFGPGTRLTVT.

The rearrangement links TRBV30 to TRBJ2-5; 9 positions match TRBD2. V shed 4 bases, J shed 1 base, and the junction held 7 bases outside the gene matches. Germline CDR1 and CDR2: GTSNPN and SVGIG (reference sequence). The CDR3 covers 15 residues. The CDR3 region has the DNA TGTGCCTGGAAGTTGAGCGGGAGGTTCCAAGAGACCCAGTACTTC. Translating it yields CAWKLSGRFQETQYF. Drawing the rest from reference TRBV30 and TRBJ2-5, the complete variable domain is SQTIHQWPATLVQPVGSPLSLECTVEGTSNPNLYWYRQAAGRGLQLLFYSVGIGQISSEVPQNLSASRPQDRQFILSSKKLLLSDSGFYLCAWKLSGRFQETQYFGPGTRLLVL.

The CDR3 region has the DNA TGTGCCAGCAGCCAAGTCGCGCGATCTGGAAACACCATATATTTT. Protein product: CASSQVARSGNTIYF. J is TRBJ1-3 and V is TRBV3-1 (or the pseudogene TRBV3-2), with D unresolved. This CDR3 has 15 amino acids. Germline V gives CDR1 LGHDT, CDR2 YNNKEL (reference sequence). V was trimmed by 1 base and J by 1 base, leaving 8 bases between them.

CDR3 sequence reads: CASSYGTGSLKKLFF. The CDR3 DNA reads as TGTGCCAGCAGTTACGGTACAGGGTCCTTGAAAAAACTGTTTTTT. J is TRBJ1-4 and V is TRBV6-5; tentative D call: TRBD1 (6 bases). The length of the CDR3 is 15 residues. Germline V gives CDR1 MNHEY, CDR2 SVGAGI. V lost 2 bases to trimming and J lost 9 bases, with 16 bases between them.

The chain is built from TRBV24-1 and TRBJ2-2; 11 bases fit TRBD2. CDR3 length equals 18 residues. Germline V CDR1 and CDR2: KGHDR, SFDVKD. The V and J ends lost 0 bases and 0 bases, in that order; junction bases with no gene match: 2. CDR3 residues: CATSDLRLAGPNTGELFF. CDR3 sequence (DNA): TGTGCCACCAGTGATTTGAGACTAGCGGGACCGAACACCGGGGAGCTGTTTTTT.